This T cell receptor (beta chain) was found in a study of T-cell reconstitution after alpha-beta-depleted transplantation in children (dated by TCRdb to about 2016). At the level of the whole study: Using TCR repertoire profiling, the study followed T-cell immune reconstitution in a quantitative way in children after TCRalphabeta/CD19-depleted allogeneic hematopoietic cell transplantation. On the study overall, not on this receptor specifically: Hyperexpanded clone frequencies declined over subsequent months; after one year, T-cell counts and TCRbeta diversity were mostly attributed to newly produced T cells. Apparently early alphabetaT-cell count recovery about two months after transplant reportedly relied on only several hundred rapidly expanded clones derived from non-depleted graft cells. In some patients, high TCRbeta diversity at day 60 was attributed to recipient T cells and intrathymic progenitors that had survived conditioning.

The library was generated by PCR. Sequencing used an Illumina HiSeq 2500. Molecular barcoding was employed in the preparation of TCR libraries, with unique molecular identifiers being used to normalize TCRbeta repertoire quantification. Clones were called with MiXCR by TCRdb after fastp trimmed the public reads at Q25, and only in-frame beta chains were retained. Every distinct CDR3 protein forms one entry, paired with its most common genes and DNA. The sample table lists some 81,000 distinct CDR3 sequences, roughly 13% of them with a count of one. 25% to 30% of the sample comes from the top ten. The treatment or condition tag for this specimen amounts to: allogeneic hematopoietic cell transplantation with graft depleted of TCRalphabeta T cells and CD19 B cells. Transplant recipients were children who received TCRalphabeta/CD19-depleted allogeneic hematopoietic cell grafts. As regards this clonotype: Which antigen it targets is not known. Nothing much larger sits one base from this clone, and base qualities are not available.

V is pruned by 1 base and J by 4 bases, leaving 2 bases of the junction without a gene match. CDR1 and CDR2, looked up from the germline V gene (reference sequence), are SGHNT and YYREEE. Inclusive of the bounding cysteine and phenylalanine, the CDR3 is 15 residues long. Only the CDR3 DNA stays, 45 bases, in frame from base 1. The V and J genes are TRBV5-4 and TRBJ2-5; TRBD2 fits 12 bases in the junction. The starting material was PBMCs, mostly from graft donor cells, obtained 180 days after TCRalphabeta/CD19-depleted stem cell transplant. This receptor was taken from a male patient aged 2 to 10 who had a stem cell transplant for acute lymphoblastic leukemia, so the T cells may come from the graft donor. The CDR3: CASSLPSGGAETQYF. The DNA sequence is TGTGCCAGCAGCTTGCCTAGCGGGGGGGCAGAGACCCAGTACTTC.